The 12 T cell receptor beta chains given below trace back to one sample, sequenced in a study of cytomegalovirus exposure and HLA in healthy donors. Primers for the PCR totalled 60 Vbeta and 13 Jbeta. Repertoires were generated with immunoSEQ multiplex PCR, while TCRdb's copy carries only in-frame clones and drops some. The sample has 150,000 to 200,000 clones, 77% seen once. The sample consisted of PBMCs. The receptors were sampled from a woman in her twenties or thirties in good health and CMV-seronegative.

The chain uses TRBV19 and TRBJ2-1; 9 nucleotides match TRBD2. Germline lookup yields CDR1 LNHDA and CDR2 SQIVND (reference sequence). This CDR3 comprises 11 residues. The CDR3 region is CGASGNNEQFF. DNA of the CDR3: TGTGGGGCTAGCGGGAACAATGAGCAGTTCTTC.

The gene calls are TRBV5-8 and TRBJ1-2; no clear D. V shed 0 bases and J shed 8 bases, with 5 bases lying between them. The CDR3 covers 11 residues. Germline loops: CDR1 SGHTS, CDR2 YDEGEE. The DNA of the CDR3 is TGTGCCAGCAGCTTGGACAGAGGCTACACCTTC. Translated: CASSLDRGYTF.

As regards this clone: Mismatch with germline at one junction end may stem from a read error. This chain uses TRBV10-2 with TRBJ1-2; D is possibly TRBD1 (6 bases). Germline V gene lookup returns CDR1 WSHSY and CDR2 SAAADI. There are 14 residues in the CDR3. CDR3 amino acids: CASSEGQIRYGYPF. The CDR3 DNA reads TGCGCCAGCAGTGAGGGACAGATTAGATATGGCTACCCCTTC.

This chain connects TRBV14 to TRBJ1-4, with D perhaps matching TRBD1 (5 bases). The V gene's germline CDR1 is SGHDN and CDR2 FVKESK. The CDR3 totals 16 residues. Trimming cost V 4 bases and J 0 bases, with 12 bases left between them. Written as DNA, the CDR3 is TGTGCCAGCAGCCTCCTCGACAGCTCAACTAATGAAAAACTGTTTTTT. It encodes CASSLLDSSTNEKLFF. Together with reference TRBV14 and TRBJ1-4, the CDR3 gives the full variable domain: EAGVTQFPSHSVIEKGQTVTLRCDPISGHDNLYWYRRVMGKEIKFLLHFVKESKQDESGMPNNRFLAERTGGTYSTLKVQPAELEDSGVYFCASSLLDSSTNEKLFFGSGTQLSVL.

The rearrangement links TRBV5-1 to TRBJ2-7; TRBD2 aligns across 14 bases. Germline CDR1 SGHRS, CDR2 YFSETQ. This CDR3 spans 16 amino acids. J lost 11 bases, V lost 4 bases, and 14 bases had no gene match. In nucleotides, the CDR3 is TGCGCCAGCAGCATGGGGTCCCTACCGGGACTAGCGGGAGAGTACTTC. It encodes CASSMGSLPGLAGEYF.

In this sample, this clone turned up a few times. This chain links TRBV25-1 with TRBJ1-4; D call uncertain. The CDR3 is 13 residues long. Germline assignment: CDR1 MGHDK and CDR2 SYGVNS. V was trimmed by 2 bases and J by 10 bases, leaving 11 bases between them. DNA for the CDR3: TGTGCCAGCAGTGAACCCGAGTCGGGAAAACTGTTTTTT. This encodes CASSEPESGKLFF.

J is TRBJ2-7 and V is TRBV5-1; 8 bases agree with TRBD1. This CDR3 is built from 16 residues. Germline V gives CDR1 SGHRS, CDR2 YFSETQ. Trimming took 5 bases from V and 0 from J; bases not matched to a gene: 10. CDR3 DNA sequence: TGCGCCAGCAGGCAGTCCCAGGGGGCGTCCTCCTACGAGCAGTACTTC. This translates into CASRQSQGASSYEQYF.

The CDR3 region has the DNA TGCGCCAGCAGCTTGGAGCAGAACACTGAAGCTTTCTTT. Translation: CASSLEQNTEAFF. The chain recombines TRBV5-1 with TRBJ1-1; no clear D. V dropped 0 bases and J dropped 1 base, with 4 bases sitting between them. The CDR3 contains 13 residues. CDR1 and CDR2 from the germline V gene are SGHRS and YFSETQ. Filled out from reference TRBV5-1 and TRBJ1-1, the complete variable domain reads KAGVTQTPRYLIKTRGQQVTLSCSPISGHRSVSWYQQTPGQGLQFLFEYFSETQRNKGNFPGRFSGRQFSNSRSEMNVSTLELGDSALYLCASSLEQNTEAFFGQGTRLTVV.

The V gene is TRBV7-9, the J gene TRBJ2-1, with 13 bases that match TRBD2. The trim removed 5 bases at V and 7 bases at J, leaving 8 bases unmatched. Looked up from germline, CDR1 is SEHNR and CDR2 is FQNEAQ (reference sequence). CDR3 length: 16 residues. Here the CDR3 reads CASSDGLAGVRNEQFF. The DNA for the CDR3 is TGTGCCAGCAGCGATGGACTAGCGGGAGTAAGGAATGAGCAGTTCTTC. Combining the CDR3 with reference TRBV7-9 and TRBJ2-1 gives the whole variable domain DTGVSQNPRHKITKRGQNVTFRCDPISEHNRLYWYRQTLGQGPEFLTYFQNEAQLEKSRLLSDRFSAERPKGSFSTLEIQRTEQGDSAMYLCASSDGLAGVRNEQFFGPGTRLTVL.

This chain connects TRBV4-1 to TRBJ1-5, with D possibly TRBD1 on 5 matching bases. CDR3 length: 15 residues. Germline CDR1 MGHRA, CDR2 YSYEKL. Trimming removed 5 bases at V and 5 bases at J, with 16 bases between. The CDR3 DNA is TGCGCCAGCAGCGATCGGGACGGGAGGGATCAGCCCCAGCATTTT. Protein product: CASSDRDGRDQPQHF.

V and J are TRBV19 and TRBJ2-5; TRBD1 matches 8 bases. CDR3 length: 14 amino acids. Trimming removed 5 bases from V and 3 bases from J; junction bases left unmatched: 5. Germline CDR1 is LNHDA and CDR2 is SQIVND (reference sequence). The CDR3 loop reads CASSPDRDEETQYF. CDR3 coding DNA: TGTGCCAGTAGTCCGGACAGGGATGAAGAGACCCAGTACTTC.

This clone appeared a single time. The CDR3 coding sequence is TGTGCCAGCAGTTCGGAGGGACCTGGAAACACCATATATTTT. Amino acid sequence: CASSSEGPGNTIYF. The rearrangement joins TRBV2 to TRBJ1-3; D perhaps matches TRBD1 (5 bases). Trimming stripped 5 bases from V and 2 bases from J, with 10 bases between. This CDR3 contains 14 residues. Germline V gene lookup returns CDR1 SNHLY and CDR2 FYNNEI.